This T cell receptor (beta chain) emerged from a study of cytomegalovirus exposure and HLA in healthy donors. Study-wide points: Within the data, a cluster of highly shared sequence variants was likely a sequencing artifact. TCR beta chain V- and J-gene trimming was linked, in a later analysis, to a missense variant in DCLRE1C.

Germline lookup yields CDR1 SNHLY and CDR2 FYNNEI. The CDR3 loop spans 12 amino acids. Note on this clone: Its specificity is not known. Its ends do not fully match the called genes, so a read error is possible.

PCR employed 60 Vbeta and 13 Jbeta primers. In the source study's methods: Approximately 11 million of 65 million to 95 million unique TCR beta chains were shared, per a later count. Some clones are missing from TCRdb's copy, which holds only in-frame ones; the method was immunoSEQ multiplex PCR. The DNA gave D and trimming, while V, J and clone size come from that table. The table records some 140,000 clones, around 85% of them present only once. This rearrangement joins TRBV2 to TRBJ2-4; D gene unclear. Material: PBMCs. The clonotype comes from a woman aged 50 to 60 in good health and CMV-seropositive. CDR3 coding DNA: TGTGCCAGCACGGAAGCCAAAAACAGTCAGTACTTC. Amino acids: CASTEAKNSQYF.